Presented here are 12 T cell receptor beta chains from one specimen sequenced in a study of regulatory T cells in long-lasting Graves disease. The authors built TCR beta libraries using iRepertoire HTBI primers and Arm-PCR of CDR3 regions. TCRdb re-called the multiplex PCR reads with MiXCR, one entry per CDR3 protein. The data show roughly 450,000 distinct CDR3 sequences, about 20% seen once. Time point in this sample: persistent/refractory GD, antithyroid drugs over 5 years with positive TRAb. There was RNA extracted from PBMCs, and the TCR library was made from it. The sample in question was peripheral blood mononuclear cells (PBMCs), obtained when the disease was refractory, from a patient treated with antithyroid drugs. Every receptor here comes from a female donor with Graves disease.

Ten or more counts support this clonotype. The V call is TRBV6-2 or TRBV6-3, the J call TRBJ1-2, with a tentative D call TRBD1 (6 bases). With 5 bases removed from V and 6 bases from J, the gap between germline ends came to 22 bases. The CDR3 is made up of 16 amino acids. Germline CDR1 reads MNHEY; CDR2 reads SVGEGT. The CDR3 loop reads CASSDPGHQGGNGYTF. In DNA form, the CDR3 reads TGTGCCAGCAGTGATCCCGGACACCAAGGGGGAAATGGCTACACCTTC.

This clonotype was seen only a few times. The chain couples TRBV5-1 to TRBJ2-7, with D perhaps TRBD2 (6 bases). V was shortened by 0 bases and J by 1 base, with 14 bases between the two germline ends. Germline V lookup: CDR1 SGHRS, CDR2 YFSETQ. This CDR3 spans 16 amino acids. The CDR3 bases are TGCGCCAGCAGCTTGGCCGGGGAGGAGAGTTCCTACGAGCAGTACTTC. Protein sequence: CASSLAGEESSYEQYF.

This clonotype was counted between two and nine times. The chain is built from TRBV5-4 and TRBJ1-1; D is unclear. The CDR3 length is 14 residues. V dropped 2 bases and J dropped 1 base, with 9 bases sitting between them. Germline CDR1 reads SGHNT; CDR2 reads YYREEE (reference sequence). In nucleotides, the CDR3 is TGTGCCAGCAGCTTTCAAAGGAGGAACACTGAAGCTTTCTTT. It codes for CASSFQRRNTEAFF.

This clonotype was detected a few times. V and J are TRBV20-1 and TRBJ2-7; no reliable D call. The germline gives CDR1 DFQATT, CDR2 SNEGSKA (reference sequence). Trimming removed 1 base from V and 0 bases from J, with 7 bases in between. The CDR3 spans 13 residues. The chain's CDR3 is CSARVPSSYEQYF. CDR3 in DNA: TGCAGTGCTAGAGTCCCGAGCTCCTACGAGCAGTACTTC.

V usage is TRBV28 and J usage is TRBJ2-2; 8 nucleotides agree with TRBD2. V lost 5 bases, J lost 6 bases, and 8 bases stayed unmatched. This CDR3 is built from 15 residues. From germline, CDR1 is MDHEN and CDR2 SYDVKM. The CDR3 sequence: CASSPPGRAAGELFF. In nucleotides, the CDR3 is TGTGCCAGCAGTCCCCCCGGGAGGGCAGCCGGGGAGCTGTTTTTT. Combining the CDR3 with reference TRBV28 and TRBJ2-2 gives the whole variable domain DVKVTQSSRYLVKRTGEKVFLECVQDMDHENMFWYRQDPGLGLRLIYFSYDVKMKEKGDIPEGYSVSREKKERFSLILESASTNQTSMYLCASSPPGRAAGELFFGEGSRLTVL.

This clonotype has more than one count but fewer than ten. The rearrangement uses TRBV5-1 and TRBJ1-2, with no clear D. The CDR3 contains 15 residues. Trimming took 0 bases from V and 3 from J, leaving 12 bases between them. CDR1 is SGHRS and CDR2 is YFSETQ in the germline V gene. The CDR3 sequence: CASSLAEGLDYGYTF. The CDR3 DNA reads TGCGCCAGCAGCTTGGCCGAGGGTCTCGACTATGGCTACACCTTC.

Remarks on this clonotype: At one boundary the junction diverges from the germline segment, which might be a read error. This chain joins TRBV29-1 and TRBJ1-5; no clear D. CDR1 and CDR2 from the germline V gene are SQVTM and ANQGSEA. CDR3 length: 13 amino acids. This CDR3 reads CSVDRHSNQPQHF. The DNA of the CDR3 is TGCAGCGTTGACAGACATAGCAATCAACCCCAGCATTTT.

The sample holds a few counts of this clonotype. This rearrangement joins TRBV30 to TRBJ2-7; 8 bases are a match to TRBD2. The CDR3 runs 13 residues. With 5 bases clipped from V and 5 bases from J, the junction kept 8 bases outside the gene matches. Germline CDR1 and CDR2: GTSNPN and SVGIG (reference sequence). CDR3 amino acids: CAWAGLAANEQYF. The CDR3 DNA is TGTGCCTGGGCCGGACTAGCTGCCAACGAGCAGTACTTC.

This clonotype appeared many times. The genes are TRBV12-5 and TRBJ1-5; D remains ambiguous. The V and J ends lost 2 bases and 4 bases respectively, with 9 bases between them. The CDR3 spans 14 residues. Germline loops: CDR1 LGHNT, CDR2 FRNRAP. The CDR3 spells CASGLIGRNQPQHF. The DNA for the CDR3 is TGTGCTAGTGGTTTGATCGGGCGAAATCAGCCCCAGCATTTT.

The chain has TRBV20-1 and TRBJ1-5, with a weak D call TRBD1 (6 bases). V was pared by 3 bases and J by 0 bases, with 18 bases between. The CDR3 is made up of 17 amino acids. CDR1 and CDR2 from the germline V gene are DFQATT and SNEGSKA (reference sequence). For the CDR3, the DNA is TGCAGTGCTAGCGCCCGGATGGGGGACACTAGCAATCAGCCCCAGCATTTT. This encodes CSASARMGDTSNQPQHF.

The sample holds many counts of this clonotype. The gene calls are TRBV15 and TRBJ1-4; perhaps TRBD1 as D (6 bases). Germline V lookup: CDR1 LNHNV, CDR2 YYDKDF (reference sequence). This CDR3 spans 15 amino acids. The V gene lost 3 bases and the J gene lost 5 bases, with 13 bases spanning the gap. CDR3 residues: CATSSRQVDNEKLFF. DNA for the CDR3: TGTGCCACCAGCAGCCGACAGGTAGACAATGAAAAACTGTTTTTT.

This clonotype occurred many times. This chain joins TRBV2 and TRBJ2-5, with D perhaps matching TRBD2 (5 bases). The CDR3 runs 13 residues. The V end lost 7 bases, the J end lost 3 bases, and 12 bases lay between the germline ends. Germline CDR1 reads SNHLY; CDR2 reads FYNNEI. CDR3 sequence reads: CASNSAGEETQYF. The DNA of the CDR3 is TGTGCCAGCAATTCAGCCGGGGAAGAGACCCAGTACTTC.